The 32 T cell receptor beta chains given below trace back to one sample, sequenced in a study of shared clonotypes between healthy human individuals. Sequenced by immunoSEQ multiplex PCR; TCRdb stores in-frame clones only, minus some. The sample has approximately 700,000 clones, 55% to 85% seen once; the top ten hold around 1.8%. Sequenced input: memory CD4+ T cells sorted from blood. The subset denotes: CD45RA-negative fraction. These receptor sequences come from a woman younger than 45 in good health.

V and J are TRBV10-2 and TRBJ2-1; TRBD2 aligns across 11 bases. Germline V lookup: CDR1 WSHSY, CDR2 SAAADI. There are 16 residues in the CDR3. V was pared by 3 bases and J by 4 bases, with 5 bases of the junction left unmatched. The CDR3 DNA sequence: TGCGCCAGCAGTGACCCCGGGACTAGCGGATACAATGAGCAGTTCTTC. The encoded protein is CASSDPGTSGYNEQFF.

This rearrangement joins TRBV29-1 to TRBJ2-1; TRBD2 might be the D (6 bases). Germline loops: CDR1 SQVTM, CDR2 ANQGSEA. Trimming cost V 7 bases and J 0 bases, with 16 bases left between them. This CDR3 contains 15 residues. The CDR3 sequence: CSANPSGSSYNEQFF. The CDR3 DNA is TGCAGCGCCAACCCTTCCGGGAGCTCCTACAATGAGCAGTTCTTC.

This sequence joins TRBV2 and TRBJ2-7, with D tentatively TRBD1 or TRBD2 (8 bases each). The germline V gene has CDR1 SNHLY and CDR2 FYNNEI. The V and J ends lost 8 bases and 4 bases respectively, with 18 bases between them. The CDR3 is made up of 14 amino acids. The chain's CDR3 is CASGRQGTRYEQYF. CDR3 nucleotides: TGTGCCAGCGGAAGACAGGGGACTAGGTACGAGCAGTACTTC.

This clone has just a few counts. The chain joins TRBV5-1 to TRBJ2-1, with 11 nucleotides matching TRBD1. CDR1 and CDR2 from the germline V gene are SGHRS and YFSETQ. The CDR3 consists of 14 residues. Unmatched junction bases numbered 6, after V lost 4 bases and J lost 9 bases. The CDR3 bases are TGCGCCAGCAGCCGTGGACAGGGGGCCAGTGAGCAGTTCTTC. Residues: CASSRGQGASEQFF.

The CDR3 DNA follows: TGTGCCAGCAGGGGGGATAGTCAGCCCCAGCATTTT. Its translation: CASRGDSQPQHF. The chain couples TRBV6-1 to TRBJ1-5; the D gene is possibly TRBD1 (5 bases). The V end lost 6 bases, the J end lost 6 bases, and 9 bases lay between the germline ends. The length of the CDR3 is 12 residues. Germline values: CDR1 MNHNS, CDR2 SASEGT.

The V gene is TRBV6-1, the J gene TRBJ2-7; possibly TRBD1 for D (6 bases). Germline V gene data show CDR1 as MNHNS and CDR2 as SASEGT. This CDR3 region has 10 residues. Deletions cut 10 bases from V and 4 bases from J, with 8 bases between. The DNA for the CDR3 is TGTGCCATGGGGGCTTACGAGCAGTACTTC. Translation gives CAMGAYEQYF.

Note on this clone: The sample carries other DNA sequences with the same CDR3. The rearrangement joins TRBV5-1 to TRBJ2-1; D is ambiguous. From germline, CDR1 is SGHRS and CDR2 YFSETQ. V shed 0 bases and J shed 4 bases, with 11 bases lying between them. The CDR3 is 15 amino acids. Written as DNA, the CDR3 is TGCGCCAGCAGCTTGGACTCCGGATCTTACAATGAGCAGTTCTTC. It translates to CASSLDSGSYNEQFF.

V gene TRBV28 combines with J gene TRBJ1-2, with D hard to call. This CDR3 contains 15 residues. V dropped 5 bases and J dropped 6 bases, with 19 bases sitting between them. The germline CDR1 and CDR2 sequences are MDHEN and SYDVKM. In DNA, the CDR3 is TGTGCCAGCAGTCCTCTTCTCGTTTGGGGAGATGGCTACACCTTC. As protein: CASSPLLVWGDGYTF.

The chain uses TRBV11-2 and TRBJ1-1; TRBD1 aligns across 10 bases. CDR3 length: 15 residues. Trimming removed 6 bases from V and 6 bases from J; junction bases left unmatched: 10. The germline V gene encodes CDR1 SGHAT and CDR2 FQNNGV. CDR3 protein: CASRRPGQGMAEAFF. In DNA form, the CDR3 reads TGTGCCAGCAGAAGACCGGGACAGGGGATGGCTGAAGCTTTCTTT.

The CDR3 DNA reads as TGTGCCAGCAGCTCGGTCGGTAGCGGGCCGCGCGAGCAGTACTTC. Translating gives CASSSVGSGPREQYF. The V call is TRBV7-9, the J call TRBJ2-7, with TRBD2 identical over 7 bases. This CDR3 has 15 amino acids. V was pared by 4 bases and J by 6 bases, with 12 bases of the junction left unmatched. Per germline, CDR1 SEHNR and CDR2 FQNEAQ (reference sequence).

Notes on this clone: Within the sample, other DNA sequences also encode this same CDR3. The chain has TRBV11-3 and TRBJ2-2; D uncertain. The V end lost 4 bases, the J end lost 1 base, and 7 bases lay between the germline ends. The germline gives CDR1 SGHNT, CDR2 YENEEA. This CDR3 contains 14 residues. The CDR3 DNA reads as TGTGCCAGCAGCTCTCCTCGGAACACCGGGGAGCTGTTTTTT. The encoded protein is CASSSPRNTGELFF.

V and J are TRBV5-1 and TRBJ2-1, with 10 bases that match TRBD2. The germline V gene has CDR1 SGHRS and CDR2 YFSETQ. Losses at the gene ends were 3 bases for V and 4 bases for J; bases not matched to a gene: 1. This CDR3 contains 14 residues. CDR3 nucleotide sequence: TGCGCCAGCAGCTGGACTAGCGGTTACAATGAGCAGTTCTTC. Protein sequence: CASSWTSGYNEQFF.

This clone has only one observation. This rearrangement joins TRBV11-2 to TRBJ2-4, with a tentative D call TRBD1 (5 bases). V gave up 2 bases and J gave up 6 bases, with 11 bases separating them. CDR3 length: 14 residues. Germline-derived CDR1 and CDR2 are SGHAT and FQNNGV. CDR3 nucleotide sequence: TGTGCCAGCAGCTTAACCCCTAGGGGAAACATTCAGTACTTC. This sequence encodes CASSLTPRGNIQYF.

This clone was detected once. The CDR3 nucleotides read TGTGCCAGCAGCCCCGGACAGTTTGGCTACACCTTC. Translating gives CASSPGQFGYTF. The chain links TRBV14 to TRBJ1-2; D is perhaps TRBD1 (6 bases). Looked up from germline, CDR1 is SGHDN and CDR2 is FVKESK. The CDR3 length is 12 residues. The V end lost 4 bases, the J end lost 7 bases, and 10 bases lay between the germline ends.

The table lists this clone with a count of one. This sample includes further DNA sequences coding for the same CDR3. The gene calls are TRBV27 and TRBJ2-5, with 9 bases identical to TRBD1. Germline V gene sequence: CDR1 MNHEY, CDR2 SMNVEV (reference sequence). After removal of 6 bases from V and 5 bases from J, the junction contained 4 bases not matched to a gene. The CDR3 length is 13 residues. CDR3 nucleotides: TGTGCCAGCAGGCCGACAGGGGGGGAGACCCAGTACTTC. Residues: CASRPTGGETQYF.

The genes are TRBV5-4 and TRBJ2-7; TRBD1 aligns across 10 bases. The germline V gene has CDR1 SGHNT and CDR2 YYREEE (reference sequence). The CDR3 runs 15 residues. Trimming took 4 bases from V and 5 from J; bases not matched to a gene: 9. The CDR3 spells CASSLVGQGTHEQYF. The CDR3 region has the DNA TGTGCCAGCAGCCTTGTGGGACAGGGGACCCACGAGCAGTACTTC.

The V gene is TRBV5-1, the J gene TRBJ2-7; tentative D call: TRBD1 (5 bases). Germline-derived CDR1 and CDR2 are SGHRS and YFSETQ. V was clipped by 4 bases and J by 4 bases, with 15 bases between them. This CDR3 contains 14 residues. The CDR3 reads CASSGSTGQYEQYF. CDR3 bases: TGCGCCAGCAGCGGGTCTACTGGACAATACGAGCAGTACTTC.

A single count supports this clone. The chain links TRBV28 to TRBJ2-7; 9 bases fit TRBD2. The V gene end was trimmed by 5 bases and the J gene end by 4 bases; junction bases not matched to a gene: 12. Germline CDR1 MDHEN, CDR2 SYDVKM. CDR3 size: 16 residues. CDR3 amino acids: CASSPASGVGWYEQYF. The CDR3 DNA is TGTGCCAGCAGTCCAGCTAGCGGGGTGGGTTGGTACGAGCAGTACTTC.

The chain recombines TRBV5-1 with TRBJ2-2; D is ambiguous. CDR1 and CDR2 from the germline V gene are SGHRS and YFSETQ. Trimming pared 2 bases from V and 3 bases from J, leaving 11 bases between. This CDR3 region has 15 residues. CDR3 sequence: CASSLVTAHTGELFF. The CDR3 nucleotides read TGCGCCAGCAGCTTAGTAACAGCCCACACCGGGGAGCTGTTTTTT.

The chain links TRBV28 to TRBJ2-7; a possible D gene is TRBD2 (6 bases). The CDR3 sequence is 16 residues long. Germline V gene lookup returns CDR1 MDHEN and CDR2 SYDVKM. The V gene lost 4 bases and the J gene lost 7 bases, with 23 bases spanning the gap. This chain's CDR3 is CASSSPGRGFLGEQYF. CDR3 DNA: TGTGCCAGCAGTTCCCCCGGGCGGGGCTTCTTGGGGGAGCAGTACTTC.

This sequence joins TRBV5-1 and TRBJ1-4, with 9 bases matching TRBD1. From germline, CDR1 is SGHRS and CDR2 YFSETQ. The trim removed 5 bases at V and 4 bases at J, leaving 3 bases unmatched. This CDR3 comprises 14 residues. CDR3 amino acids: CASSRTGDNEKLFF. The CDR3 nucleotides are TGCGCCAGCAGTCGGACAGGGGATAATGAAAAACTGTTTTTT.

In this sample, this clone turned up once. The rearrangement links TRBV2 to TRBJ2-2; no clear D gene. The CDR3 covers 14 residues. Germline V lookup: CDR1 SNHLY, CDR2 FYNNEI. Deletions cut 6 bases from V and 1 base from J, with 9 bases between. The CDR3 loop is CASSGSRNTGELFF. The DNA of the CDR3 is TGTGCCAGCAGCGGATCCAGGAACACCGGGGAGCTGTTTTTT.

The CDR3 is CASSFQEFTDTQYF. The CDR3 nucleotides are TGTGCCAGCAGCTTTCAGGAATTCACAGATACGCAGTATTTT. V and J are TRBV7-9 and TRBJ2-3, with D hard to call. This CDR3 contains 14 residues. The V end lost 3 bases, the J end lost 2 bases, and 9 bases lay between the germline ends. Germline V gene data show CDR1 as SEHNR and CDR2 as FQNEAQ (reference sequence).

This chain links TRBV28 with TRBJ2-2; 8 bases align to TRBD2. J was trimmed by 6 bases and V by 4 bases; bases with no gene match: 13. This CDR3 spans 17 amino acids. Germline V CDR1 and CDR2: MDHEN, SYDVKM. CDR3 amino acids: CASSYQKAGDYPGELFF. Here the CDR3 DNA reads TGTGCCAGCAGTTACCAGAAAGCGGGAGATTACCCCGGGGAGCTGTTTTTT.

V gene TRBV10-3 combines with J gene TRBJ2-7; TRBD2 matches at 7 bases. From germline, CDR1 is ENHRY and CDR2 SYGVKD. The CDR3 spans 13 residues. The trim removed 8 bases at V and 5 bases at J, leaving 9 bases unmatched. The CDR3 loop reads CAIAVGSGDEQYF. The DNA for the CDR3 is TGTGCCATCGCGGTCGGGAGCGGGGACGAGCAGTACTTC.

On this clone: At one boundary the junction diverges from the germline segment, which might be a read error. The rearrangement joins TRBV5-4 to TRBJ2-4; the match to TRBD2 covers 9 bases. Per the germline V gene, CDR1 is SGHNT and CDR2 is YYREEE (reference sequence). The CDR3 is 14 amino acids. In DNA, the CDR3 is TGTGCCAGCAGCTTGAAAGGCTTTAGCGGGAGTGTTCACTTC. This gives the protein CASSLKGFSGSVHF.

The gene calls are TRBV2 and TRBJ1-5; no reliable D call. Trimming cost V 2 bases and J 5 bases, with 10 bases left between them. Germline V gene lookup returns CDR1 SNHLY and CDR2 FYNNEI. The CDR3 has 14 amino acids. CDR3 protein: CASSETATDQPQHF. The CDR3, as DNA: TGTGCCAGCAGTGAAACGGCGACCGATCAGCCCCAGCATTTT.

This sequence joins TRBV5-1 and TRBJ2-1; D may be TRBD1 (5 bases). The V gene lost 7 bases and the J gene lost 1 base, with 15 bases spanning the gap. The CDR3 extends over 15 amino acids. Germline CDR1 and CDR2: SGHRS and YFSETQ. The CDR3 loop is CASAGSLGSYNEQFF. The CDR3 nucleotides read TGCGCCAGCGCAGGGTCTTTAGGGTCCTACAATGAGCAGTTCTTC. The whole variable domain, filled in from reference TRBV5-1 and TRBJ2-1, reads KAGVTQTPRYLIKTRGQQVTLSCSPISGHRSVSWYQQTPGQGLQFLFEYFSETQRNKGNFPGRFSGRQFSNSRSEMNVSTLELGDSALYLCASAGSLGSYNEQFFGPGTRLTVL.

Comments on this clone: Other DNA sequences from this sample encode an identical CDR3 as well. The chain recombines TRBV11-2 with TRBJ2-5, with D unclear. The CDR3 runs 11 residues. The germline gives CDR1 SGHAT, CDR2 FQNNGV. Trimming cost V 4 bases and J 1 base, with 1 base left between them. CDR3 in DNA: TGTGCCAGCAGCTCCCAAGAGACCCAGTACTTC. It translates to CASSSQETQYF.

This clone was seen only a few times. The chain recombines TRBV6-5 with TRBJ2-1; TRBD1 is a possible D gene (8 bases). Trimming took 5 bases from V and 9 from J, leaving 20 bases between them. CDR1 and CDR2 from the germline V gene are MNHEY and SVGAGI. This CDR3 region has 15 residues. CDR3 in amino acids: CASSTRTGRGSEQFF. CDR3 DNA sequence: TGTGCCAGCAGTACCCGGACAGGGCGGGGGTCTGAGCAGTTCTTC.

The rearrangement links TRBV19 to TRBJ2-1, with 7 bases lining up with TRBD2. Germline trimming cut 3 bases from V and 5 bases from J; bases unmatched to any gene: 4. This CDR3 comprises 14 residues. CDR1 is LNHDA, CDR2 SQIVND, per germline (reference sequence). CDR3 nucleotides: TGTGCCAGTAGTATCCAGCGGGGAAACAATGAGCAGTTCTTC. The encoded protein is CASSIQRGNNEQFF.

The rearrangement joins TRBV27 to TRBJ2-3; 10 bases are a match to TRBD2. The V gene end was trimmed by 8 bases and the J gene end by 1 base; junction bases not matched to a gene: 12. CDR1 and CDR2 (germline): MNHEY, SMNVEV (reference sequence). The CDR3 spans 17 residues. The chain's CDR3 is CASFGLAGVWGTDTQYF. The CDR3 DNA reads as TGTGCCAGCTTCGGGCTAGCGGGAGTATGGGGCACAGATACGCAGTATTTT.